Listed here are 28 T cell receptor beta chains from one sample, sequenced in a study of T cells in Graves' hyperthyroidism and ophthalmopathy. The source material, RNA transcripts, was used to amplify TCR beta CDR3 regions. The HTBI set primed first-round TCR CDR3 RT-PCR. TCRdb re-derived calls from the multiplex PCR reads in MiXCR, one entry per CDR3 protein. The sample shows a few hundred thousand distinct CDR3 sequences, approximately 15% of them seen only once. Sequencing input: blood. These receptors were taken from a woman between 40 and 55 years old with Graves' hyperthyroidism.

There are many counts of this clonotype. The genes are TRBV2 and TRBJ2-6, with D perhaps TRBD2 (5 bases). The V end lost 10 bases, the J end lost 2 bases, and 9 bases lay between the germline ends. Per germline, CDR1 SNHLY and CDR2 FYNNEI. This CDR3 is 13 amino acids long. CDR3: CAILVAGANVLTF. The CDR3 DNA reads as TGTGCCATACTAGTGGCTGGGGCCAACGTCCTGACTTTC.

The chain carries TRBV10-3 and TRBJ2-7; the match to TRBD1 covers 7 bases. The germline CDR1 and CDR2 sequences are ENHRY and SYGVKD. CDR3 length: 13 residues. Unmatched junction bases numbered 4, after V lost 6 bases and J lost 2 bases. CDR3 sequence (DNA): TGTGCCATCAGGGGGACAGAGGCCTACGAGCAGTACTTC. Translating gives CAIRGTEAYEQYF.

This clonotype has only a few counts. This rearrangement joins TRBV11-2 to TRBJ2-6; TRBD2 aligns across 8 bases. The CDR3 totals 14 residues. After removal of 8 bases from V and 1 base from J, the junction contained 1 base not matched to a gene. The germline V gene has CDR1 SGHAT and CDR2 FQNNGV. The CDR3 sequence is CASGGGSGANVLTF. The CDR3 DNA is TGTGCCAGCGGCGGGGGGTCTGGGGCCAACGTCCTGACTTTC.

The rearrangement links TRBV5-6 to TRBJ2-7, with D maybe TRBD1 (6 bases). The ends were cut back, 4 bases at V and 3 bases at J, with 14 bases in the middle. The CDR3 runs to 14 residues. Germline V gene sequence: CDR1 SGHDT, CDR2 YYEEEE. CDR3: CASSTLTGIYEQYF. CDR3 coding DNA: TGTGCCAGCAGCACCCTTACAGGGATCTACGAGCAGTACTTC.

The chain uses TRBV3-1 and TRBJ2-7, with D perhaps matching TRBD1 or TRBD2 (5 bases each). Germline V gene data show CDR1 as LGHDT and CDR2 as YNNKEL (reference sequence). Trimming cost V 4 bases and J 0 bases, with 16 bases left between them. The CDR3 spans 16 residues. This CDR3 is CASSLESYGTSYEQYF. DNA for the CDR3: TGTGCCAGCAGCCTAGAGAGCTATGGGACCTCCTACGAGCAGTACTTC.

A few counts support this clonotype. V gene TRBV6-2 or TRBV6-3 combines with J gene TRBJ2-1; a weak D match, TRBD2 (6 bases). Germline assignment: CDR1 MNHEY and CDR2 SVGEGT. V was clipped by 2 bases and J by 2 bases, with 19 bases between them. CDR3 length: 18 residues. In DNA form, the CDR3 reads TGTGCCAGCAGTTACACCCAAAACAGCGGGCCAGCCTACAATGAGCAGTTCTTC. Protein product: CASSYTQNSGPAYNEQFF.

To note about this clonotype: This sequence may be a read error, since a much larger clone differs from it by one base. This rearrangement joins TRBV7-3 to TRBJ2-6; D tentatively fits TRBD1 or TRBD2 (5 bases each). Germline V gene data show CDR1 as SGHTA and CDR2 as FQGTGA. This CDR3 has 17 amino acids. The CDR3: CASSSLGRTSGANILTF. As DNA, the CDR3 is TGTGCCAGCAGCTCCCTGGGACGGACCTCTGGGGCCAACATCCTGACTTTC. Supplemented by reference TRBV7-3 and TRBJ2-6, the full variable domain reads GAGVSQTPSNKVTEKGKYVELRCDPISGHTALYWYRQSLGQGPEFLIYFQGTGAADDSGLPNDRFFAVRPEGSVSTLKIQRTERGDSAVYLCASSSLGRTSGANILTFGAGSRLTVL.

The V and J genes are TRBV6-5 and TRBJ2-2; tentative D call: TRBD2 (5 bases). Trimming pared 0 bases from V and 2 bases from J, leaving 16 bases between. Germline V CDR1 and CDR2: MNHEY, SVGAGI. The CDR3 is made up of 18 amino acids. CDR3 loop: CASSYSNALAYNTGELFF. In nucleotides, the CDR3 is TGTGCCAGCAGTTACTCGAACGCTCTAGCTTATAACACCGGGGAGCTGTTTTTT.

Ten or more counts support this clonotype. Here the CDR3 reads CAISDRYEQYF. The CDR3 DNA reads as TGTGCCATCAGTGATAGGTACGAGCAGTACTTC. The chain couples TRBV10-3 to TRBJ2-7, with unresolved D. The CDR3 covers 11 residues. V lost 3 bases and J lost 4, with 4 bases in between. Germline V gene sequence: CDR1 ENHRY, CDR2 SYGVKD.

This clonotype was seen at least ten times. The V gene is TRBV5-1, the J gene TRBJ1-2, with D tentatively TRBD1 (5 bases). The V end lost 0 bases, the J end lost 5 bases, and 14 bases lay between the germline ends. Germline V gene data show CDR1 as SGHRS and CDR2 as YFSETQ. CDR3 length equals 15 residues. The CDR3 loop reads CASSLATASGYGYTF. The CDR3 DNA reads as TGCGCCAGCAGCTTGGCGACAGCGAGTGGGTATGGCTACACCTTC. The variable domain in full, with the rest retrieved from reference TRBV5-1 and TRBJ1-2, is KAGVTQTPRYLIKTRGQQVTLSCSPISGHRSVSWYQQTPGQGLQFLFEYFSETQRNKGNFPGRFSGRQFSNSRSEMNVSTLELGDSALYLCASSLATASGYGYTFGSGTRLTVV.

The chain links TRBV7-3 to TRBJ1-1; TRBD1 agrees at 12 bases. Looked up from germline, CDR1 is SGHTA and CDR2 is FQGTGA. The CDR3 consists of 14 residues. With V trimmed by 8 bases and J by 7 bases, 8 bases remained unmatched. The CDR3 here is CASSPGQGANEAFF. In nucleotides, the CDR3 is TGTGCCAGCTCGCCGGGACAGGGGGCAAATGAAGCTTTCTTT.

In this sample, this clonotype turned up many times. The chain recombines TRBV18 with TRBJ2-5, with D perhaps matching TRBD1 (5 bases). Germline CDR1 reads KGHSH; CDR2 reads LQKENI. This CDR3 comprises 14 residues. V was cut by 0 bases and J by 2 bases, with 7 bases left in between. The CDR3 nucleotides read TGTGCCAGCTCACCACCAGGGGTACAAGAGACCCAGTACTTC. This encodes CASSPPGVQETQYF.

The chain recombines TRBV15 with TRBJ2-2; the match to TRBD2 covers 8 bases. The CDR3 extends over 16 amino acids. Germline V lookup: CDR1 LNHNV, CDR2 YYDKDF (reference sequence). V was pared by 1 base and J by 8 bases, with 9 bases of the junction left unmatched. The CDR3 sequence is CATSRGLAGVGGELFF. The CDR3 bases are TGTGCCACCAGCAGAGGGCTAGCGGGTGTCGGTGGGGAGCTGTTTTTT.

CDR3 nucleotide sequence: TGTGCCAGTAGTGACCGAGGACAGGGTGGTCAGCCCCAGCATTTT. It is translated as CASSDRGQGGQPQHF. The rearrangement uses TRBV19 and TRBJ1-5, with 8 bases matching TRBD1. Germline V lookup: CDR1 LNHDA, CDR2 SQIVND (reference sequence). This CDR3 contains 15 residues. J gave up 6 bases and V 5 bases, and 9 bases lay outside the gene matches. Combining the CDR3 with reference TRBV19 and TRBJ1-5 gives the whole variable domain DGGITQSPKYLFRKEGQNVTLSCEQNLNHDAMYWYRQDPGQGLRLIYYSQIVNDFQKGDIAEGYSVSREKKESFPLTVTSAQKNPTAFYLCASSDRGQGGQPQHFGDGTRLSIL.

This clonotype was detected only once. Since a much larger clone is just one base distant, this may be a read error. This chain uses TRBV20-1 with TRBJ1-5, with D tentatively TRBD1 (5 bases). The CDR3 has 15 residues. Germline CDR1 reads DFQATT; CDR2 reads SNEGSKA (reference sequence). The CDR3 sequence: CSAKIATDSDQPQHF. The CDR3 nucleotides are TGCAGTGCTAAGATAGCGACAGATAGCGATCAGCCCCAGCATTTT.

This clonotype was counted between two and nine times. V usage is TRBV20-1 and J usage is TRBJ2-7; perhaps TRBD2 as D (5 bases). The CDR3 is made up of 15 amino acids. The V end lost 3 bases, the J end lost 2 bases, and 17 bases lay between the germline ends. CDR1 is DFQATT and CDR2 is SNEGSKA in the germline V gene (reference sequence). CDR3 bases: TGCAGTGCTAGCCCGAGTCCGGGAAGTGCCTACGAGCAGTACTTC. The encoded protein is CSASPSPGSAYEQYF.

The table lists this clonotype with many counts. The genes are TRBV28 and TRBJ1-1; D remains ambiguous. Per the germline V gene, CDR1 is MDHEN and CDR2 is SYDVKM. The CDR3 totals 14 residues. V gave up 6 bases and J gave up 5 bases, with 16 bases separating them. The CDR3 loop reads CASSFAGGGTEAFF. CDR3 nucleotides: TGTGCCAGCAGCTTCGCGGGTGGTGGGACTGAAGCTTTCTTT.

The rearrangement joins TRBV12-3 or TRBV12-4 to TRBJ2-7; D is unresolved. CDR3 length equals 13 residues. Trimming shortened V by 3 bases and J by 3 bases, and 9 bases separated the two germline ends. The CDR3 spells CASSFRASYEQYF. The CDR3 bases are TGTGCCAGCAGTTTTCGGGCTAGCTACGAGCAGTACTTC.

This clonotype was seen ten or more times. The chain is built from TRBV5-1 and TRBJ2-2; 8 nucleotides match TRBD2. V lost 4 bases and J lost 0; bases outside the gene matches: 2. Per the germline V gene, CDR1 is SGHRS and CDR2 is YFSETQ. CDR3 length: 15 residues. CDR3 nucleotide sequence: TGCGCCAGCAGCGCGGGACTAGCGAACACCGGGGAGCTGTTTTTT. Translated: CASSAGLANTGELFF.

About this clonotype: Possible read error: a much larger clone is one base away. V gene TRBV12-3 or TRBV12-4 combines with J gene TRBJ2-1; D is unclear. CDR3 length: 11 residues. V was pared by 3 bases and J by 9 bases, with 6 bases between. The CDR3 sequence: CASSFGTEQFF. The CDR3 DNA reads TGTGCCAGCAGTTTTGGCACTGAGCAGTTCTTC.

This clonotype has more than one count but fewer than ten. V and J are TRBV3-1 and TRBJ2-7; D is uncertain. Germline lookup yields CDR1 LGHDT and CDR2 YNNKEL (reference sequence). The CDR3 runs to 17 residues. The ends were cut back, 4 bases at V and 0 bases at J, with 19 bases in the middle. The CDR3 reads CASSPLPGRTPSYEQYF. The DNA for the CDR3 is TGTGCCAGCAGCCCCCTCCCAGGCCGGACCCCCTCCTACGAGCAGTACTTC.

The V and J genes are TRBV2 and TRBJ1-6; no clear D gene. Trimming left V 8 bases short and J 7 bases short, with 12 bases between. This CDR3 has 13 residues. Germline V gene lookup returns CDR1 SNHLY and CDR2 FYNNEI. The CDR3 DNA reads as TGTGCCAGCGTCCTTGGAGAGAATTCACCCCTCCACTTT. This codes for CASVLGENSPLHF.

This clonotype was seen ten or more times. The chain joins TRBV7-8 to TRBJ1-5; D is perhaps TRBD1 (6 bases). Germline lookup yields CDR1 SGHVS and CDR2 FQNEAQ. There are 14 residues in the CDR3. V lost 1 base, J lost 3 bases, and 7 bases lay in between. CDR3 DNA sequence: TGTGCCAGCAGCTTAGGGACAGTCAATCAGCCCCAGCATTTT. As protein: CASSLGTVNQPQHF.

This clonotype was seen more than once but under ten times. The rearrangement links TRBV24-1 to TRBJ2-5, with TRBD2 as a possible D gene (5 bases). The CDR3 is 13 residues long. CDR1 is KGHDR, CDR2 SFDVKD, per germline. Trimming removed 4 bases at V and 0 bases at J, with 5 bases between. The CDR3 coding sequence is TGTGCCACCAGTGAGCGGGACCAAGAGACCCAGTACTTC. It encodes CATSERDQETQYF.

This chain joins TRBV6-1 and TRBJ1-5; TRBD1 matches at 9 bases. After removal of 6 bases from V and 3 bases from J, the junction contained 6 bases not matched to a gene. Germline loops: CDR1 MNHNS, CDR2 SASEGT. This CDR3 comprises 15 residues. CDR3 in amino acids: CASRRDRVDNQPQHF. In nucleotides, the CDR3 is TGTGCCAGCAGAAGGGACAGGGTTGACAATCAGCCCCAGCATTTT.

The table lists this clonotype with many counts. The V and J genes are TRBV7-9 and TRBJ1-2; no clear D gene. The CDR3 is 12 residues long. V was cut by 1 base and J by 4 bases, with 4 bases left in between. In germline, CDR1 is SEHNR, CDR2 FQNEAQ (reference sequence). The CDR3 protein is CASSLEAYGYTF. In DNA form, the CDR3 reads TGTGCCAGCAGCTTAGAAGCCTATGGCTACACCTTC.

This clonotype has only a few counts. This chain joins TRBV7-9 and TRBJ2-1; the match to TRBD2 covers 7 bases. Germline loops: CDR1 SEHNR, CDR2 FQNEAQ (reference sequence). The CDR3 totals 18 residues. Unmatched junction bases numbered 8, after V lost 0 bases and J lost 0 bases. The CDR3 sequence: CASSLAAGELSSYNEQFF. In nucleotides, the CDR3 is TGTGCCAGCAGCTTAGCGGCGGGAGAGCTTAGCTCCTACAATGAGCAGTTCTTC.

This clonotype was counted at least ten times. This chain connects TRBV28 to TRBJ1-6; 7 bases match TRBD1. Trimming took 4 bases from V and 4 from J; bases not matched to a gene: 4. This CDR3 region has 15 residues. The germline V gene has CDR1 MDHEN and CDR2 SYDVKM. CDR3 loop: CASSYPGQYNSPLHF. Written as DNA, the CDR3 is TGTGCCAGCAGTTATCCGGGACAGTATAATTCACCCCTCCACTTT.